These 27 T cell receptor beta chains share one sample of origin, sequenced in a study of shared clonotypes between healthy human individuals. Here immunoSEQ multiplex PCR was the method, and the copy in TCRdb shows in-frame clones only, minus some. The sample carries approximately 1,500,000 clones, 95% to 99% recorded once. The sample consisted of naive CD4+ T cells sorted from blood. Documented subset: CD45RA+ positively selected. The receptors shown here come from a man aged 30-40 years in good health.

This clone was counted only a few times. The genes are TRBV7-3 and TRBJ2-2, with D perhaps matching TRBD2 (6 bases). V lost 5 bases to trimming and J lost 2 bases, with 9 bases between them. The germline gives CDR1 SGHTA, CDR2 FQGTGA. This CDR3 has 14 residues. CDR3 loop: CASSMGLNTGELFF. The CDR3 bases are TGTGCCAGCAGCATGGGACTTAACACCGGGGAGCTGTTTTTT.

The V and J genes are TRBV2 and TRBJ2-1, with 10 bases fitting TRBD2. CDR1 is SNHLY, CDR2 FYNNEI, per germline. CDR3 length: 15 residues. V lost 2 bases to trimming and J lost 8 bases; unmatched junction nucleotides: 6. The chain's CDR3 is CASSELASGSYEQFF. The CDR3 DNA is TGTGCCAGCAGTGAACTGGCTAGCGGGAGCTATGAGCAGTTCTTC. Variable domain in full (rest from reference TRBV2 and TRBJ2-1): EPEVTQTPSHQVTQMGQEVILRCVPISNHLYFYWYRQILGQKVEFLVSFYNNEISEKSEIFDDQFSVERPDGSNFTLKIRSTKLEDSAMYFCASSELASGSYEQFFGPGTRLTVL.

The chain has TRBV7-8 and TRBJ2-5; D remains unclear. Per germline, CDR1 SGHVS and CDR2 FQNEAQ. This CDR3 comprises 14 residues. V lost 2 bases and J 5 bases, leaving 12 bases between the germline ends. This CDR3 reads CASSLRPEGETQYF. As DNA, the CDR3 is TGTGCCAGCAGCTTACGACCGGAAGGGGAGACCCAGTACTTC.

The chain uses TRBV4-3 and TRBJ2-7, with D possibly matching TRBD2 (5 bases). V lost 0 bases and J 3 bases, leaving 15 bases between the germline ends. The CDR3 length is 16 residues. Per germline, CDR1 LGHNA and CDR2 YSLEER. For the CDR3, the DNA is TGCGCCAGCAGCCAAGATTTAGGCCCCCGGGGCTACGAGCAGTACTTC. Amino acids: CASSQDLGPRGYEQYF.

This sequence joins TRBV2 and TRBJ1-1; possible D gene TRBD1, 5 bases. The germline V gene has CDR1 SNHLY and CDR2 FYNNEI. Trimming took off 4 bases at V and 3 bases at J, with 12 bases between the two ends. This CDR3 contains 14 residues. The CDR3 nucleotides read TGTGCCAGCAGTGTGGCAGGGATCTACACTGAAGCTTTCTTT. It specifies CASSVAGIYTEAFF.

The gene calls are TRBV6-5 and TRBJ1-2, with 8 bases lining up with TRBD1. V gave up 6 bases and J gave up 8 bases; unmatched junction bases: 14. The CDR3 length is 15 residues. Germline V gene lookup returns CDR1 MNHEY and CDR2 SVGAGI. The CDR3 protein is CASRQRRTGFEGYTF. CDR3 nucleotides: TGTGCCAGCAGGCAACGAAGGACAGGGTTTGAGGGCTACACCTTC.

The rearrangement joins TRBV27 to TRBJ2-3; TRBD2 might be the D (6 bases). CDR3 size: 15 residues. In germline, CDR1 is MNHEY, CDR2 SMNVEV (reference sequence). Trimming pared 5 bases from V and 1 base from J, leaving 13 bases between. The chain's CDR3 is CASSPTSFRTDTQYF. The DNA of the CDR3 is TGTGCCAGCAGTCCGACTAGTTTTCGCACAGATACGCAGTATTTT.

This chain links TRBV19 with TRBJ2-1, with TRBD2 as a possible D gene (5 bases). The germline CDR1 and CDR2 sequences are LNHDA and SQIVND (reference sequence). This CDR3 region has 14 residues. V dropped 2 bases and J dropped 6 bases, with 11 bases sitting between them. This CDR3 is CASSIRPEANEQFF. The CDR3 DNA reads TGTGCCAGTAGTATACGTCCGGAGGCCAATGAGCAGTTCTTC.

The rearrangement links TRBV5-7 to TRBJ2-1; D gene uncertain. TRBV5-7 is an ORF; its function is uncertain. The CDR3 runs 16 residues. The ends were cut back, 0 bases at V and 0 bases at J, with 10 bases in the middle. The CDR3 protein is CASSLAAESSYNEQFF. The CDR3 DNA sequence: TGTGCCAGCAGCTTGGCGGCGGAGAGCTCCTACAATGAGCAGTTCTTC.

This clone came up once. The V and J genes are TRBV5-6 and TRBJ1-2, with 7 nucleotides matching TRBD1. V gave up 4 bases and J gave up 2 bases; unmatched junction bases: 11. There are 16 residues in the CDR3. CDR1 and CDR2 (germline): SGHDT, YYEEEE. The CDR3 DNA reads as TGTGCCAGCAGCGCAACGCACACGACAGGGAACTATGGCTACACCTTC. This sequence encodes CASSATHTTGNYGYTF.

This chain joins TRBV5-4 and TRBJ2-7; TRBD2 is a possible D gene (5 bases). CDR3 length: 13 amino acids. Trimming left V 3 bases short and J 6 bases short, with 13 bases between. The germline CDR1 and CDR2 sequences are SGHNT and YYREEE (reference sequence). CDR3 in amino acids: CASSSGPGSEQYF. CDR3 nucleotide sequence: TGTGCCAGCAGCTCCGGGCCTGGGAGCGAGCAGTACTTC. Drawing the rest from reference TRBV5-4 and TRBJ2-7, the complete variable domain is ETGVTQSPTHLIKTRGQQVTLRCSSQSGHNTVSWYQQALGQGPQFIFQYYREEENGRGNFPPRFSGLQFPNYSSELNVNALELDDSALYLCASSSGPGSEQYFGPGTRLTVT.

The chain employs TRBV30 and TRBJ2-2; TRBD1 agrees at 9 bases. Looked up from germline, CDR1 is GTSNPN and CDR2 is SVGIG (reference sequence). The CDR3 length is 15 residues. The trim removed 4 bases at V and 0 bases at J, leaving 3 bases unmatched. CDR3 bases: TGTGCCTGGAAAAGACAGGGGGCGAACACCGGGGAGCTGTTTTTT. Amino acid sequence: CAWKRQGANTGELFF.

The chain has TRBV7-3 and TRBJ2-1; 11 bases are shared with TRBD2. J lost 7 bases, V lost 5 bases, and 13 bases had no gene match. The CDR3 contains 17 residues. Germline assignment: CDR1 SGHTA and CDR2 FQGTGA. In DNA form, the CDR3 reads TGTGCCAGCAGCCGAACCCTACTAGCGGGAGACAGGAATGAGCAGTTCTTC. Its protein is CASSRTLLAGDRNEQFF.

This clone was detected once. The chain combines TRBV5-5 with TRBJ2-3; 11 bases line up with TRBD2. Germline V gene lookup returns CDR1 SGHKS and CDR2 YYEKEE (reference sequence). With V trimmed by 4 bases and J by 0 bases, 4 bases remained unmatched. The CDR3 is 16 residues long. The CDR3 is CASSPGTSGSTDTQYF. The CDR3, as DNA: TGTGCCAGCAGCCCCGGGACTAGCGGAAGCACAGATACGCAGTATTTT.

The chain carries TRBV9 and TRBJ1-2; tentatively, D is TRBD1 (5 bases). Trimming removed 0 bases at V and 4 bases at J, with 10 bases between. The CDR3 sequence is 14 residues long. The germline gives CDR1 SGDLS, CDR2 YYNGEE. The CDR3 sequence is CASSVGGASYGYTF. In nucleotides, the CDR3 is TGTGCCAGCAGCGTAGGAGGGGCCTCCTATGGCTACACCTTC.

The J gene is TRBJ1-5, the V gene TRBV28; D gene unclear. Germline CDR1 and CDR2: MDHEN and SYDVKM. The CDR3 is 14 amino acids. V shed 5 bases and J shed 5 bases, with 13 bases lying between them. The chain's CDR3 is CASSGQFVDQPQHF. The CDR3 bases are TGTGCCAGCAGTGGGCAGTTCGTTGATCAGCCCCAGCATTTT.

The chain combines TRBV10-1 with TRBJ2-7; 9 positions agree with TRBD1. CDR1 is WNHNN and CDR2 is SYGVQD in the germline V gene (reference sequence). The CDR3 spans 13 residues. Trimming cost V 4 bases and J 3 bases; bases outside gene matches: 1. The CDR3, as DNA: TGCGCCAGCAGTGGGACAGGGGACTACGAGCAGTACTTC. This encodes CASSGTGDYEQYF.

The chain combines TRBV18 with TRBJ2-7, with D tentatively TRBD1 or TRBD2 (5 bases each). Trimming shortened V by 5 bases and J by 2 bases, and 22 bases separated the two germline ends. Germline-derived CDR1 and CDR2 are KGHSH and LQKENI. The CDR3 is 17 residues long. DNA for the CDR3: TGTGCCAGCTCAGCAAGTTCAGGGTGGGAGTTGGCCTACGAGCAGTACTTC. Its translation: CASSASSGWELAYEQYF.

The DNA of the CDR3 is TGTGCCAGCAGTTACGCTGGAAAGTACAATGAGCAGTTCTTC. Translated, it gives CASSYAGKYNEQFF. The J gene is TRBJ2-1, the V gene TRBV6-5, with unresolved D. The CDR3 covers 14 residues. The germline CDR1 and CDR2 sequences are MNHEY and SVGAGI. V lost 2 bases to trimming and J lost 4 bases, with 9 bases between them.

J is TRBJ2-7 and V is TRBV21-1; the listed D gene, TRBD2, was not tested against the DNA. TRBV21-1 is tagged as a pseudogene. This CDR3 is built from 15 residues. The CDR3 nucleotides read TGTGCCAGCAGTTCCGGGACTCATAGCTCCTACGAGCAGTACTTC. Amino acid sequence: CASSSGTHSSYEQYF.

The rearrangement links TRBV11-2 to TRBJ2-7; 7 nucleotides match TRBD2. The germline V gene encodes CDR1 SGHAT and CDR2 FQNNGV. The CDR3 is 16 amino acids. V lost 4 bases and J lost 5; bases outside the gene matches: 14. This CDR3 is CASSSPPRRLADEQYF. The CDR3 nucleotides are TGTGCCAGCAGCTCCCCCCCCCGTCGACTAGCTGACGAGCAGTACTTC.

J is TRBJ2-3 and V is TRBV18, with a tentative D call TRBD1 (6 bases). The germline V gene has CDR1 KGHSH and CDR2 LQKENI. The CDR3 extends over 16 amino acids. The V and J ends lost 8 bases and 10 bases respectively, with 28 bases between them. The CDR3 DNA follows: TGTGCCAGCCCCACAATAGGGCTCCAGGGGAGTAGAGCGCAGTATTTT. This sequence encodes CASPTIGLQGSRAQYF. Drawing the rest from reference TRBV18 and TRBJ2-3, the complete variable domain is NAGVMQNPRHLVRRRGQEARLRCSPMKGHSHVYWYRQLPEEGLKFMVYLQKENIIDESGMPKERFSAEFPKEGPSILRIQQVVRGDSAAYFCASPTIGLQGSRAQYFGPGTRLTVL.

Here the CDR3 reads CASSLRDGENTEAFF. CDR3 coding DNA: TGTGCCAGCAGCCTCCGGGACGGGGAAAACACTGAAGCTTTCTTT. The chain recombines TRBV11-3 with TRBJ1-1; possibly TRBD1 for D (5 bases). The CDR3 is 15 residues long. CDR1 and CDR2 (germline): SGHNT, YENEEA. Trimming cost V 5 bases and J 2 bases, with 15 bases left between them. Based on the CDR3 plus reference TRBV11-3 and TRBJ1-1, the full variable domain is EAGVVQSPRYKIIEKKQPVAFWCNPISGHNTLYWYLQNLGQGPELLIRYENEEAVDDSQLPKDRFSAERLKGVDSTLKIQPAELGDSAVYLCASSLRDGENTEAFFGQGTRLTVV.

In the case of this clone: The sample carries other DNA sequences with the same CDR3. The chain uses TRBV27 and TRBJ2-3; no clear D gene. Per the germline V gene, CDR1 is MNHEY and CDR2 is SMNVEV (reference sequence). The CDR3 is made up of 13 amino acids. V lost 6 bases, J lost 0 bases, and 7 bases lay in between. In DNA form, the CDR3 reads TGTGCCAGCAGCCCCCTCAGCACAGATACGCAGTATTTT. Translating gives CASSPLSTDTQYF.

The sample holds one count of this clone. This sequence joins TRBV11-2 and TRBJ2-7, with D tentatively TRBD2 (6 bases). The ends were cut back, 2 bases at V and 2 bases at J, with 7 bases in the middle. The germline gives CDR1 SGHAT, CDR2 FQNNGV. The CDR3 totals 13 residues. Written as DNA, the CDR3 is TGTGCCAGCAGCTTACCGGGGGCCTACGAGCAGTACTTC. Amino acid sequence: CASSLPGAYEQYF.

The chain has TRBV10-1 and TRBJ1-2; weak D call: TRBD1 (6 bases). The CDR3 is 17 residues long. V dropped 6 bases and J dropped 3 bases, with 23 bases sitting between them. Germline loops: CDR1 WNHNN, CDR2 SYGVQD (reference sequence). CDR3: CASRREEDRTAHYGYTF. The CDR3 DNA follows: TGCGCCAGCAGACGCGAGGAAGACAGGACCGCTCACTATGGCTACACCTTC.

The chain links TRBV5-1 to TRBJ1-1, with D maybe TRBD1 (6 bases). Trimming took 0 bases from V and 0 from J, leaving 9 bases between them. Germline CDR1 reads SGHRS; CDR2 reads YFSETQ. This CDR3 region has 15 residues. This CDR3 is CASSLGAGVNTEAFF. DNA for the CDR3: TGCGCCAGCAGCTTGGGGGCAGGGGTGAACACTGAAGCTTTCTTT.